The 5 T cell receptor beta chains below come from one sample, sequenced in a study of Ad26.COV2.S vaccination and SARS-CoV-2 variants. Documented treatment: around 19 received Ad26.COV2.S at low or high dose, single or two shots; about 5 received placebo; per-sample allocation not given. Repertoires come from day 63 after the first vaccine or placebo injection. Measured with immunoSEQ multiplex PCR; TCRdb has only the in-frame clones, and not every one. Among about 350,000 clones, about 87% were seen once, and the ten largest hold about 6.4%. Sequences were derived from peripheral blood, sampled in a trial of Ad26.COV2.S vaccine versus placebo. The receptors come from a person aged 18-65 years who received the Ad26.COV2.S COVID-19 vaccine or a placebo.

The V gene is TRBV27, the J gene TRBJ1-6, with TRBD1 identical over 9 bases. The CDR3 is 14 residues long. Germline V gene sequence: CDR1 MNHEY, CDR2 SMNVEV (reference sequence). V lost 3 bases to trimming and J lost 9 bases; unmatched junction nucleotides: 3. The CDR3 region has the DNA TGTGCCAGCAGTTTGGGACAGGGTAGTTCACCCCTCCACTTT. This codes for CASSLGQGSSPLHF.

The chain employs TRBV7-8 and TRBJ1-2, with D possibly TRBD1 on 5 matching bases. Germline loops: CDR1 SGHVS, CDR2 FQNEAQ. The V end lost 0 bases, the J end lost 2 bases, and 13 bases lay between the germline ends. The CDR3 length is 16 residues. CDR3 protein: CASSLAPRVGNYGYTF. The DNA of the CDR3 is TGTGCCAGCAGCTTAGCGCCCAGGGTAGGGAACTATGGCTACACCTTC. Drawing the rest from reference TRBV7-8 and TRBJ1-2, the complete variable domain is GAGVSQSPRYKVAKRGQDVALRCDPISGHVSLFWYQQALGQGPEFLTYFQNEAQLDKSGLPSDRFFAERPEGSVSTLKIQRTQQEDSAVYLCASSLAPRVGNYGYTFGSGTRLTVV.

This clone was detected once. The J gene is TRBJ2-6, the V gene TRBV5-1; a weak D match, TRBD2 (5 bases). V lost 4 bases and J 0 bases, leaving 14 bases between the germline ends. The germline V gene has CDR1 SGHRS and CDR2 YFSETQ. The CDR3 runs 17 residues. This CDR3 reads CASSPGSGSSGANVLTF. For the CDR3, the DNA is TGCGCCAGCAGCCCGGGCTCGGGGAGCTCTGGGGCCAACGTCCTGACTTTC.

The chain has TRBV15 and TRBJ1-5; 8 nucleotides align to TRBD1. V shed 0 bases and J 0 bases; nucleotides not matched to a gene: 4. From germline, CDR1 is LNHNV and CDR2 YYDKDF (reference sequence). There are 17 residues in the CDR3. Written as DNA, the CDR3 is TGTGCCACCAGCAGAGACCCCGGACAGGGTAGCAATCAGCCCCAGCATTTT. Translation: CATSRDPGQGSNQPQHF.

The chain combines TRBV10-3 with TRBJ2-7, with D unclear. This CDR3 contains 13 residues. CDR1 is ENHRY and CDR2 is SYGVKD in the germline V gene. V was trimmed by 0 bases and J by 6 bases, leaving 9 bases between them. CDR3: CAISESEYFEQYF. In DNA form, the CDR3 reads TGTGCCATCAGTGAGTCAGAGTATTTCGAGCAGTACTTC.